What follows are 18 T cell receptor beta chains derived from one specimen sequenced in a study of spatial heterogeneity in lung cancer. TCRdb called the 5' RACE reads again in MiXCR, with one record for every CDR3 protein. This sample has roughly 120,000 distinct CDR3 sequences; roughly an eighth occur once, and the top ten carry around a sixth. Time point denoted: blood at routine non-recurrence follow-up after resection. Material for sequencing was whole RNA from tumor, nontumor lung or frozen PBMC, left unsorted. The sample was PBMCs, taken at follow-up. The receptors come from a male donor with early-stage non-small cell lung cancer.

There are many counts of this clonotype. J is TRBJ1-3 and V is TRBV4-3; a possible D gene is TRBD1 (6 bases). This CDR3 region has 15 residues. V was shortened by 4 bases and J by 0 bases, with 10 bases between the two germline ends. Germline assignment: CDR1 LGHNA and CDR2 YSLEER. CDR3 protein: CASSPTGFSGNTIYF. The CDR3 region has the DNA TGCGCCAGCAGCCCTACAGGGTTCTCTGGAAACACCATATATTTT.

The V and J genes are TRBV4-1 and TRBJ1-2; 8 bases fit TRBD1. The CDR3 is 21 amino acids. Germline CDR1 reads MGHRA; CDR2 reads YSYEKL. Losses at the gene ends were 0 bases for V and 5 bases for J; bases not matched to a gene: 23. The CDR3 DNA follows: TGCGCCAGCAGCCAAGATAAGGGGAGTCGGGACAGGACGTTCATGGCATATGGCTACACCTTC. The encoded protein is CASSQDKGSRDRTFMAYGYTF.

This clonotype was counted a few times. The chain links TRBV19 to TRBJ2-3; D call uncertain. V was cut by 0 bases and J by 0 bases, with 4 bases left in between. From germline, CDR1 is LNHDA and CDR2 SQIVND (reference sequence). The CDR3 totals 14 residues. CDR3 protein: CASSIDLSTDTQYF. As DNA, the CDR3 is TGTGCCAGTAGTATAGATCTTAGCACAGATACGCAGTATTTT. Full variable domain (remainder filled in from reference TRBV19 and TRBJ2-3): DGGITQSPKYLFRKEGQNVTLSCEQNLNHDAMYWYRQDPGQGLRLIYYSQIVNDFQKGDIAEGYSVSREKKESFPLTVTSAQKNPTAFYLCASSIDLSTDTQYFGPGTRLTVL.

This clonotype was observed a handful of times. This chain's CDR3 is CASRPSAGHFNQPQHF. DNA of the CDR3: TGTGCCAGCAGACCCTCGGCGGGACATTTCAATCAGCCCCAGCATTTT. The V and J genes are TRBV6-1 and TRBJ1-5; weak D call: TRBD1 (6 bases). Trimming cost V 6 bases and J 3 bases, with 18 bases left between them. Looked up from germline, CDR1 is MNHNS and CDR2 is SASEGT. This CDR3 comprises 16 residues.

This clonotype was observed many times. This chain uses TRBV5-5 with TRBJ1-5; D is perhaps TRBD1 (6 bases). Per germline, CDR1 SGHKS and CDR2 YYEKEE (reference sequence). Trimming took 1 base from V and 7 from J, leaving 15 bases between them. The CDR3 covers 15 residues. The CDR3 DNA reads as TGTGCCAGCAGCTTGTTCGGGGGCGGAGAGCAGCCCCAGCATTTT. Its translation is CASSLFGGGEQPQHF.

The chain links TRBV20-1 to TRBJ1-1, with D possibly being TRBD1 (5 bases). Trimming pared 3 bases from V and 4 bases from J, leaving 12 bases between. CDR1 and CDR2 (germline): DFQATT, SNEGSKA (reference sequence). The CDR3 sequence is 13 residues long. Here the CDR3 DNA reads TGCAGTGCTAGGTCGACAGTCGGCACTGAAGCTTTCTTT. It encodes CSARSTVGTEAFF.

V gene TRBV7-8 combines with J gene TRBJ1-3; a possible D gene is TRBD1 (5 bases). V was pared by 5 bases and J by 8 bases, with 22 bases between. There are 16 residues in the CDR3. Per germline, CDR1 SGHVS and CDR2 FQNEAQ. This CDR3 is CASSPDRQGSRDTIYF. The CDR3, as DNA: TGTGCCAGCAGCCCAGACCGGCAGGGAAGTAGAGACACCATATATTTT. Variable domain in full (rest from reference TRBV7-8 and TRBJ1-3): GAGVSQSPRYKVAKRGQDVALRCDPISGHVSLFWYQQALGQGPEFLTYFQNEAQLDKSGLPSDRFFAERPEGSVSTLKIQRTQQEDSAVYLCASSPDRQGSRDTIYFGEGSWLTVV.

The chain links TRBV7-9 to TRBJ2-5; D tentatively fits TRBD1 or TRBD2 (5 bases each). The germline V gene encodes CDR1 SEHNR and CDR2 FQNEAQ (reference sequence). V gave up 4 bases and J gave up 1 base, with 13 bases separating them. CDR3 length: 15 amino acids. The CDR3 loop reads CASSSVGVGQETQYF. Here the CDR3 DNA reads TGTGCCAGCAGCTCGGTGGGGGTAGGCCAAGAGACCCAGTACTTC. Using reference TRBV7-9 and TRBJ2-5 for the parts outside the CDR3, the full variable domain is DTGVSQNPRHKITKRGQNVTFRCDPISEHNRLYWYRQTLGQGPEFLTYFQNEAQLEKSRLLSDRFSAERPKGSFSTLEIQRTEQGDSAMYLCASSSVGVGQETQYFGPGTRLLVL.

The rearrangement links TRBV6-5 to TRBJ1-2; D possibly corresponds to TRBD1 (6 bases). The CDR3 consists of 15 residues. Trimming stripped 2 bases from V and 1 base from J, with 11 bases between. The germline V gene encodes CDR1 MNHEY and CDR2 SVGAGI. CDR3 bases: TGTGCCAGCAGTTACACGGGGGCGGATAACTATGGCTACACCTTC. Amino acids: CASSYTGADNYGYTF.

The table lists this clonotype with many counts. The V gene is TRBV20-1, the J gene TRBJ2-7; D gene ambiguous. The V gene lost 1 base and the J gene lost 3 bases, with 4 bases spanning the gap. The length of the CDR3 is 11 residues. Germline assignment: CDR1 DFQATT and CDR2 SNEGSKA (reference sequence). CDR3 loop: CSARGDYEQYF. The CDR3 nucleotides are TGCAGTGCTAGAGGGGACTACGAGCAGTACTTC.

This clonotype was counted only a few times. J is TRBJ2-2 and V is TRBV28; 8 bases align to TRBD1. Looked up from germline, CDR1 is MDHEN and CDR2 is SYDVKM. There are 14 residues in the CDR3. J was trimmed by 7 bases and V by 2 bases; bases with no gene match: 3. The CDR3: CASSLGQGIGELFF. The CDR3 DNA is TGTGCCAGCAGTTTAGGACAGGGCATCGGGGAGCTGTTTTTT.

This clonotype was recorded a few times. CDR3 amino acids: CATSRDSWVGEQYF. Written as DNA, the CDR3 is TGTGCCACCAGCAGAGATTCCTGGGTCGGCGAGCAGTACTTC. The chain links TRBV15 to TRBJ2-7; the D is unclear. In germline, CDR1 is LNHNV, CDR2 YYDKDF (reference sequence). The CDR3 has 14 amino acids. Trimming left V 0 bases short and J 6 bases short, with 12 bases between.

Ten or more counts support this clonotype. J is TRBJ1-1 and V is TRBV20-1; no reliable D call. CDR1 DFQATT and CDR2 SNEGSKA come from the germline V gene (reference sequence). V shed 0 bases and J shed 11 bases, with 10 bases lying between them. This CDR3 has 11 amino acids. This CDR3 reads CSARDGSDAFF. Here the CDR3 DNA reads TGCAGTGCTAGAGATGGGTCCGACGCTTTCTTT.

This clonotype was detected ten times or more. CDR3 DNA sequence: TGTGCCAGCACACGCAGGGATCCACCCCTCCACTTT. Encoded protein: CASTRRDPPLHF. This rearrangement joins TRBV28 to TRBJ1-6, with D perhaps matching TRBD1 (5 bases). CDR1 and CDR2 from the germline V gene are MDHEN and SYDVKM. Trimming took 7 bases from V and 11 from J, leaving 12 bases between them. CDR3 size: 12 residues.

This clonotype has just a few counts. This chain links TRBV7-2 with TRBJ2-1; D is possibly TRBD2 (5 bases). In germline, CDR1 is SGHTA, CDR2 FQGNSA. This CDR3 is 13 amino acids long. Trimming took off 6 bases at V and 9 bases at J, with 15 bases between the two ends. The CDR3 region is CASRSNGVGEQFF. The CDR3, as DNA: TGTGCCAGCAGATCGAACGGGGTGGGTGAGCAGTTCTTC.

The gene calls are TRBV7-2 and TRBJ1-5, with 7 positions matching TRBD1. V shed 5 bases, J shed 4 bases, and the junction held 8 bases outside the gene matches. The germline gives CDR1 SGHTA, CDR2 FQGNSA. CDR3 length: 15 residues. The CDR3 sequence: CASSTTGIGNQPQHF. For the CDR3, the DNA is TGTGCCAGCAGCACGACAGGGATTGGTAATCAGCCCCAGCATTTT.

This sequence joins TRBV12-3 or TRBV12-4 and TRBJ1-2; D gene uncertain. Trimming took off 0 bases at V and 2 bases at J, with 1 base between the two ends. CDR3 length: 12 residues. The CDR3 here is CASSLANYGYTF. The DNA of the CDR3 is TGTGCCAGCAGTTTAGCGAACTATGGCTACACCTTC.

This clonotype was seen many times. The chain joins TRBV5-6 to TRBJ2-3; 11 bases map to TRBD1. CDR3 size: 14 residues. After removal of 4 bases from V and 8 bases from J, the junction contained 6 bases not matched to a gene. Germline V gene sequence: CDR1 SGHDT, CDR2 YYEEEE. This CDR3 is CASSLGQGGSTQYF. The CDR3, as DNA: TGTGCCAGCAGCCTGGGACAGGGGGGGAGTACGCAGTATTTT.